These 15 T cell receptor beta chains originate from one sample sequenced in a study of T-cell reconstitution after alpha-beta-depleted transplantation in children. The library targeted TCRbeta and was prepared with unique molecular identifiers. TCRdb called the PCR reads again in MiXCR, with one record for every CDR3 protein. Here the sample spans 670,000 or so distinct CDR3 sequences, roughly 14% being singletons. Sample: PBMCs, taken before TCRalphabeta/CD19-depleted stem cell transplant. The receptors here all came from a girl aged 2-10 years with congenital amegakaryocytic thrombocytopenia, due to receive a stem cell transplant.

The V and J genes are TRBV20-1 and TRBJ2-7; 10 bases fit TRBD1. CDR1 DFQATT and CDR2 SNEGSKA come from the germline V gene (reference sequence). With V trimmed by 0 bases and J by 5 bases, 13 bases remained unmatched. The CDR3 is 17 amino acids. CDR3 nucleotide sequence: TGCAGTGCTAGAGATCGAAGTAAAGTAGGGACAGGGGACGAGCAGTACTTC. This codes for CSARDRSKVGTGDEQYF.

This clonotype was recorded at least ten times. The chain employs TRBV28 and TRBJ1-4; 10 nucleotides align to TRBD1. After removal of 3 bases from V and 8 bases from J, the junction contained 3 bases not matched to a gene. The germline V gene has CDR1 MDHEN and CDR2 SYDVKM. The CDR3 spans 14 residues. CDR3 bases: TGTGCCAGCAGTTTCAGGGACAGGGGAGAAAAACTGTTTTTT. This translates into CASSFRDRGEKLFF.

This clonotype has at least ten counts. The V and J genes are TRBV20-1 and TRBJ2-1; D gene uncertain. Germline-derived CDR1 and CDR2 are DFQATT and SNEGSKA (reference sequence). This CDR3 is built from 13 residues. The V gene lost 3 bases and the J gene lost 4 bases, with 10 bases spanning the gap. CDR3 loop: CSASFHTYNEQFF. The CDR3, as DNA: TGCAGTGCTAGTTTTCACACTTACAATGAGCAGTTCTTC.

The CDR3 bases are TGCGCCAGCAGCCCAGGGACAGGGGTACGGGATACGCAGTATTTT. This encodes CASSPGTGVRDTQYF. The rearrangement uses TRBV5-1 and TRBJ2-3; TRBD1 aligns across 10 bases. The CDR3 totals 15 residues. The V segment lost 4 bases and the J segment 6 bases; nucleotides outside the gene matches: 8. In germline, CDR1 is SGHRS, CDR2 YFSETQ.

In this sample, this clonotype turned up a few times. This chain uses TRBV5-8 with TRBJ2-5; the match to TRBD2 covers 7 bases. This CDR3 is 16 amino acids long. V shed 0 bases, J shed 2 bases, and the junction held 7 bases outside the gene matches. Germline V gives CDR1 SGHTS, CDR2 YDEGEE. The CDR3 is CASSLGRSGTQETQYF. In DNA, the CDR3 is TGTGCCAGCAGCTTGGGAAGAAGCGGGACTCAAGAGACCCAGTACTTC.

There are many counts of this clonotype. The chain couples TRBV20-1 to TRBJ2-3; TRBD2 aligns across 9 bases. V lost 0 bases to trimming and J lost 1 base; unmatched junction nucleotides: 8. CDR3 length: 17 amino acids. CDR1 is DFQATT, CDR2 SNEGSKA, per germline (reference sequence). CDR3 protein: CSARDALAGFGTDTQYF. CDR3 DNA: TGCAGTGCTAGAGATGCCCTAGCGGGATTTGGCACAGATACGCAGTATTTT.

In this sample, this clonotype turned up many times. V and J are TRBV20-1 and TRBJ2-3, with TRBD2 identical over 10 bases. The V segment lost 6 bases and the J segment 0 bases; nucleotides outside the gene matches: 3. Germline values: CDR1 DFQATT, CDR2 SNEGSKA (reference sequence). This CDR3 has 14 residues. As DNA, the CDR3 is TGCAGTGCCCTAGCGGGAGTGAGCACAGATACGCAGTATTTT. Its protein product is CSALAGVSTDTQYF.

The rearrangement links TRBV7-3 to TRBJ2-3; no reliable D call. Germline CDR1 and CDR2: SGHTA and FQGTGA. V lost 6 bases, J lost 3 bases, and 10 bases lay in between. This CDR3 region has 13 residues. CDR3: CASREVGTDTQYF. The CDR3 nucleotides are TGTGCCAGCAGGGAAGTGGGTACAGATACGCAGTATTTT.

This clonotype was seen many times. This chain uses TRBV20-1 with TRBJ2-2; D tentatively reads TRBD1 or TRBD2 (5 bases each). CDR3 length: 17 residues. Trimming removed 3 bases from V and 0 bases from J, with 17 bases in between. Germline loops: CDR1 DFQATT, CDR2 SNEGSKA (reference sequence). In nucleotides, the CDR3 is TGCAGTGCTAGGGGGGTGGGCAGCCATACGAACACCGGGGAGCTGTTTTTT. This encodes CSARGVGSHTNTGELFF.

This clonotype was observed a handful of times. This chain joins TRBV20-1 and TRBJ2-7; TRBD2 aligns across 14 bases. Trimming removed 6 bases from V and 0 bases from J; junction bases left unmatched: 13. Germline CDR1 DFQATT, CDR2 SNEGSKA (reference sequence). This CDR3 is 18 amino acids long. The chain's CDR3 is CSAFQTSGRGPSSYEQYF. CDR3 bases: TGCAGTGCCTTTCAGACTAGCGGGAGGGGCCCTAGCTCCTACGAGCAGTACTTC.

This clonotype was counted a few times. The chain employs TRBV18 and TRBJ1-4; D unclear. Germline V lookup: CDR1 KGHSH, CDR2 LQKENI. This CDR3 has 14 residues. V shed 3 bases and J shed 8 bases, with 13 bases lying between them. The CDR3: CASSPYPEGEKLFF. CDR3 in DNA: TGTGCCAGCTCACCCTACCCGGAGGGCGAAAAACTGTTTTTT.

This clonotype was seen at least ten times. V gene TRBV7-8 combines with J gene TRBJ1-6; TRBD1 agrees at 8 bases. CDR1 is SGHVS, CDR2 FQNEAQ, per germline. CDR3 size: 15 residues. Trimming at V came to 5 bases and at J to 6 bases, leaving 6 bases not matched to a gene. CDR3 sequence: CASSPGTGVNSPLHF. The CDR3 DNA is TGTGCCAGCAGCCCGGGGACAGGAGTTAATTCACCCCTCCACTTT.

The chain carries TRBV5-1 and TRBJ2-1; 7 nucleotides align to TRBD2. The J segment lost 4 bases and the V segment lost 1 base, leaving 8 bases of the junction unmatched. Germline V gene data show CDR1 as SGHRS and CDR2 as YFSETQ. The CDR3 extends over 16 amino acids. This CDR3 reads CASSLFGPAGYNEQFF. The DNA for the CDR3 is TGCGCCAGCAGCTTGTTCGGGCCAGCGGGGTACAATGAGCAGTTCTTC.

This clonotype was observed many times. The genes are TRBV24-1 and TRBJ2-2; D is tentatively TRBD1 or TRBD2 (5 bases each). The CDR3 is 14 amino acids. V lost 6 bases and J 7 bases, leaving 14 bases between the germline ends. From germline, CDR1 is KGHDR and CDR2 SFDVKD. DNA of the CDR3: TGTGCCACCAGTATCGGGGCAGGGTTCGGGGAGCTGTTTTTT. This sequence encodes CATSIGAGFGELFF.

In its sample, this clonotype was seen many times. The chain joins TRBV20-1 to TRBJ2-7; possibly TRBD1 for D (6 bases). Germline V lookup: CDR1 DFQATT, CDR2 SNEGSKA (reference sequence). CDR3 length equals 14 residues. V dropped 5 bases and J dropped 2 bases, with 16 bases sitting between them. CDR3 nucleotide sequence: TGCAGTGCTGGACCAATCTACAGGGCCTACGAGCAGTACTTC. Its translation is CSAGPIYRAYEQYF.